The 3 T cell receptor beta chains below were found in one sample sequenced in a study of naive and memory T cell subsets. An equimolar mix of two oligonucleotides served as the beta constant-region primer for TRBC1 and TRBC2. One entry per CDR3 protein, called by TCRdb with MiXCR from the UMI-ligation and nested PCR reads. The data contain about 150,000 distinct CDR3 sequences, approximately 15% of them singletons. The specimen sequenced was naive CD4+ T cells from blood. These receptors all come from a human donor in good health.

This chain connects TRBV29-1 to TRBJ1-5, with 9 bases that match TRBD1. The germline V gene has CDR1 SQVTM and CDR2 ANQGSEA. The CDR3 totals 15 residues. The V segment lost 5 bases and the J segment 3 bases; nucleotides outside the gene matches: 8. The CDR3: CSVYGTGRYNQPQHF. The CDR3 DNA follows: TGCAGCGTTTATGGGACAGGGAGGTACAATCAGCCCCAGCATTTT.

This clonotype appeared many times. V is TRBV12-3 or TRBV12-4 and J is TRBJ2-7, with 8 nucleotides matching TRBD1. The CDR3 has 14 residues. Unmatched junction bases numbered 3, after V lost 3 bases and J lost 2 bases. In nucleotides, the CDR3 is TGTGCCAGCAGTTTCGGACAGGGACCCTACGAGCAGTACTTC. It specifies CASSFGQGPYEQYF.

This clonotype occurred a few times. The V and J genes are TRBV20-1 and TRBJ2-7, with 8 bases matching TRBD1. Germline CDR1 reads DFQATT; CDR2 reads SNEGSKA (reference sequence). The CDR3 consists of 14 residues. J was trimmed by 3 bases and V by 1 base; bases with no gene match: 5. CDR3 DNA: TGCAGTGCTAGAGCGACCGGGACAGGCTACGAGCAGTACTTC. Translating gives CSARATGTGYEQYF.